A selection of T cell receptor beta chains follows, all from one sample in a study of blood T cell repertoires in COVID-19. TCRdb's table, derived via immunoSEQ multiplex PCR, lists solely in-frame clones and lacks some. The data hold 130,000 or so clones, with roughly three quarters observed a single time. Sequencing was done on a sample of peripheral blood. The receptor source for this set is a human donor in a cohort sampled during active COVID-19. The CDR3 runs from the conserved cysteine through the conserved F or W. A D gene is named only where the DNA matches it firmly. Expanded clones get a size class; other rows say once, few or many, or leave the size out.

NA | TRBJ2-7 | TRBV6-5 | TRBD1 | CASRRQGSPYEQYF | TGTGCCAGCAGACGACAGGGGTCCCCCTACGAGCAGTACTTC
few | TRBJ1-2 | TRBV19 | NA | CASSLDSYGYTF | TGTGCCAGTAGTTTGGACAGCTATGGCTACACCTTC
NA | TRBJ1-1 | TRBV2 | NA | CASIRGPEAFF | TGTGCCAGCATCCGGGGTCCTGAAGCTTTCTTT
NA | TRBJ1-1 | TRBV5-8 | TRBD1 | CASSHWGTGRMNTEAFF | TGTGCCAGCAGCCATTGGGGGACAGGGAGGATGAACACTGAAGCTTTCTTT
NA | TRBJ2-7 | TRBV29-1 | NA | CSVESGESSYEQYF | TGCAGCGTTGAATCGGGGGAGAGCTCCTACGAGCAGTACTTC
few | TRBJ2-7 | TRBV6-5 | NA | CASSYPSQGSHEQYF | TGTGCCAGCAGTTACCCCAGCCAGGGCTCCCACGAGCAGTACTTC
NA | TRBJ1-1 | TRBV19 | NA | CASSISGNTEAFF | TGTGCCAGTAGTATTAGTGGGAACACTGAAGCTTTCTTT
NA | TRBJ2-2 | TRBV5-6 | NA | CASSVWFSGANTGELFF | TGTGCCAGCAGCGTTTGGTTTAGCGGAGCGAACACCGGGGAGCTGTTTTTT
NA | TRBJ1-3 | TRBV7-8 | NA | CASSIGTLGNTIYF | TGTGCCAGCAGCATCGGGACACTCGGAAACACCATATATTTT
NA | TRBJ2-7 | TRBV3-1/TRBV3-2 | NA | CASSQGGTTYEQYF | TGTGCCAGCAGTCAGGGGGGCACGACCTACGAGCAGTACTTC
NA | TRBJ2-1 | TRBV7-9 | NA | CASSVQGSYNEQFF | TGTGCCAGCAGCGTCCAGGGTTCCTACAATGAGCAGTTCTTC
NA | TRBJ2-7 | TRBV5-1 | TRBD2 | CASSSLAGGKYEQYF | TGCGCCAGCAGTTCACTAGCGGGAGGGAAATACGAGCAGTACTTC
NA | TRBJ2-5 | TRBV5-6 | NA | CASSLAWGRKTQYF | TGTGCCAGCAGCTTGGCTTGGGGGCGGAAGACCCAGTACTTC
NA | TRBJ1-5 | TRBV7-8 | TRBD1 | CASSQMTGLSNQPQHF | TGTGCCAGCAGCCAAATGACAGGGCTCAGCAATCAGCCCCAGCATTTT
NA | TRBJ2-3 | TRBV11-3 | NA | CASSLGLAFTDTQYF | TGTGCCAGCAGCTTAGGGCTAGCCTTCACAGATACGCAGTATTTT
NA | TRBJ1-3 | TRBV4-1 | TRBD1 | CASSQAGQGSAGNTIYF | TGCGCCAGCAGCCAAGCGGGACAGGGATCGGCAGGAAACACCATATATTTT
NA | TRBJ2-7 | TRBV18 | TRBD2 | CASSPRAGGDEQYF | TGTGCCAGCTCACCACGGGCGGGAGGCGACGAGCAGTACTTC
NA | TRBJ2-1 | TRBV6-2/TRBV6-3 | TRBD2 | CASSPIGWTSGNEQFF | TGTGCCAGCAGCCCGATCGGCTGGACTAGCGGGAATGAGCAGTTCTTC
NA | TRBJ2-1 | TRBV11-2 | NA | CASSLDPGGNEQFF | TGTGCCAGCAGCTTAGATCCTGGGGGGAATGAGCAGTTCTTC
NA | TRBJ2-7 | TRBV7-7 | TRBD2 | CASSRGLADEQYF | TGTGCTAGCAGCCGGGGACTAGCCGACGAGCAGTACTTC
NA | TRBJ2-7 | TRBV7-6 | TRBD2 | CASSLGLAGGSYEQYF | TGTGCCAGCAGCTTAGGACTAGCGGGGGGTTCCTACGAGCAGTACTTC
NA | TRBJ1-5 | TRBV6-5 | NA | CASSSTGNQPQHF | TGTGCCAGCAGTTCCACAGGGAACCAGCCCCAGCATTTT
NA | TRBJ2-7 | TRBV12-3/TRBV12-4 | TRBD1 | CASSHRQGWQYF | TGTGCCAGCAGTCACCGACAGGGATGGCAGTACTTC
once | TRBJ2-7 | TRBV6-5 | TRBD2 | CASSRTSAHEQYF | TGTGCCAGCAGCCGTACTAGCGCCCACGAGCAGTACTTC
NA | TRBJ2-1 | TRBV5-4 | TRBD2 | CASSKGASGSQSLDEQFF | TGTGCCAGCAGCAAGGGGGCTAGCGGGAGTCAAAGTTTGGATGAGCAGTTCTTC
NA | TRBJ1-4 | TRBV6-5 | TRBD1 | CASRPQGAANEKLFF | TGTGCCAGCAGACCACAGGGGGCGGCTAATGAAAAACTGTTTTTT
NA | TRBJ1-1 | TRBV2 | NA | CASSGNRVGTEAFF | TGTGCCAGCAGTGGAAACAGGGTAGGAACTGAAGCTTTCTTT
NA | TRBJ2-7 | TRBV11-2 | NA | CASSDPEGGYEQYF | TGTGCCAGCAGCGACCCGGAAGGGGGCTACGAGCAGTACTTC
NA | TRBJ1-5 | TRBV7-2 | TRBD1 | CASSPGGIGYQPQHF | TGTGCCAGCAGCCCAGGGGGTATTGGGTATCAGCCCCAGCATTTT
few | TRBJ2-7 | TRBV5-6 | NA | CASSLTAYEQYF | TGTGCCAGCAGCTTGACAGCCTACGAGCAGTACTTC
NA | TRBJ2-7 | TRBV28 | TRBD2 | CASSSLTSGRAEQYF | TGTGCCAGCAGTTCCTTGACTAGCGGGAGGGCCGAGCAGTACTTC
NA | TRBJ2-7 | TRBV20-1 | TRBD2 | CSASRLAGASWYEQYF | TGCAGTGCTAGTAGACTAGCGGGAGCCTCGTGGTACGAGCAGTACTTC
NA | TRBJ1-4 | TRBV9 | NA | CASSLETGSEKLFF | TGTGCCAGCAGCCTAGAAACAGGGAGTGAAAAACTGTTTTTT
few | TRBJ1-6 | TRBV5-4 | TRBD1 | CASSTRQGNSPLHF | TGTGCCAGCAGCACGCGACAGGGAAATTCACCCCTCCACTTT
NA | TRBJ2-7 | TRBV14 | NA | CASSLHQYEQYF | TGTGCCAGCAGCCTCCACCAGTACGAGCAGTACTTC
NA | TRBJ2-5 | TRBV10-1 | TRBD2 | CASSEGTGAGLQETQYF | TGCGCCAGCAGTGAGGGGACGGGCGCGGGACTACAAGAGACCCAGTACTTC
NA | TRBJ2-2 | TRBV9 | TRBD2 | CASSGLGLAGGITGELFF | TGTGCCAGCAGCGGCTTGGGACTAGCGGGGGGGATTACCGGGGAGCTGTTTTTT
few | TRBJ1-5 | TRBV4-2 | NA | CASSPGGSNQPQHF | TGTGCCAGCAGCCCTGGAGGTAGCAATCAGCCCCAGCATTTT
NA | TRBJ1-2 | TRBV30 | NA | CAWTSGYGYGYTF | TGTGCCTGGACCTCAGGGTATGGCTATGGCTACACCTTC
few | TRBJ1-2 | TRBV12-3/TRBV12-4 | TRBD1 | CASRPGGGNGYTF | TGTGCCAGCAGACCAGGGGGAGGAAATGGCTACACCTTC
once | TRBJ2-6 | TRBV5-1 | NA | CASSFDGAGANVLTF | TGCGCCAGCAGCTTTGACGGAGCTGGGGCCAACGTCCTGACTTTC
once | TRBJ1-2 | TRBV10-3 | NA | CAISDLKMPGALAHYGYTF | TGTGCCATCAGTGATCTCAAAATGCCAGGGGCCCTTGCGCACTATGGCTACACCTTC
NA | TRBJ2-7 | TRBV5-1 | NA | CASSLGQTDEQYF | TGCGCCAGCAGCTTGGGGCAGACAGACGAGCAGTACTTC
few | TRBJ2-7 | TRBV19 | TRBD1 | CASNSGTGRNEQYF | TGTGCCAGTAACTCCGGGACAGGGAGAAACGAGCAGTACTTC
NA | TRBJ1-5 | TRBV30 | TRBD1 | CAWSEGTGGHQPQHF | TGTGCCTGGAGCGAGGGGACAGGGGGCCATCAGCCCCAGCATTTT
NA | TRBJ2-7 | TRBV5-4 | NA | CASSEDSSDHEQYF | TGTGCCAGCAGCGAGGACTCTTCAGACCACGAGCAGTACTTC
NA | TRBJ1-1 | TRBV4-1 | NA | CASSDMGLAEAFF | TGCGCCAGCAGCGATATGGGACTGGCTGAGGCTTTCTTT
NA | TRBJ1-4 | TRBV6-1 | NA | CASSEAGWEKLFF | TGTGCCAGCAGTGAGGCAGGATGGGAAAAACTGTTTTTT
NA | TRBJ2-7 | TRBV21-1 | NA | CATNRDTDAEQYF | TGTGCCACAAACCGGGACACCGACGCCGAGCAGTACTTC
NA | TRBJ1-2 | TRBV19 | NA | CASSNYRISNYGYTF | TGTGCCAGTAGCAACTACAGGATCTCTAACTATGGCTACACCTTC
NA | TRBJ2-7 | TRBV5-1 | TRBD1 | CASSSRDRGPRGSYEQYF | TGCGCCAGCAGCTCCCGGGACAGGGGCCCCCGCGGCTCCTACGAGCAGTACTTC
NA | TRBJ2-7 | TRBV21-1 | NA | CASSKVERDGPF | TGTGCCAGCAGCAAAGTAGAGCGGGACGGCCCCTTC
NA | TRBJ2-7 | TRBV11-2 | NA | CASSPLTGYEQYF | TGTGCCAGCAGCCCTCTCACAGGGTACGAGCAGTACTTC
NA | TRBJ2-5 | TRBV11-1 | TRBD1 | CASSLSGGKETQYF | TGTGCCAGCAGCTTATCAGGGGGAAAAGAGACCCAGTACTTC
NA | TRBJ1-1 | TRBV30 | NA | CAWTPVAAFNTEAFF | TGTGCCTGGACTCCTGTGGCAGCGTTCAACACTGAAGCTTTCTTT